Listed below are T cell receptor beta chains from one sample, sequenced in a study of blood T cell repertoires in COVID-19. The method was immunoSEQ multiplex PCR; TCRdb's version includes in-frame clones alone and lacks a portion of them. The data show 150,000 to 200,000 clones, just under 85% seen once. Sequenced material: peripheral blood. The receptors shown here come from a woman at least 80 years old with acute or convalescent COVID-19. Each CDR3 is given with its conserved first and last residue. The order of the fields is D gene, J gene, V gene, clone size, CDR3 DNA, CDR3 protein. D genes are given only for firm matches. A clone size is listed for some rows: how often the clone was seen (once, few, many), or a class if it is expanded.

>.|TRBJ2-5|TRBV5-5|.
TGTGCCAGCAGCTTGAGGTCAGGTCAAGAGACCCAGTACTTC
CASSLRSGQETQYF
>TRBD2|TRBJ2-3|TRBV2|.
TGTGCCAGCTTGGGTCTGACTAGCGGGAGCACAGATACGCAGTATTTT
CASLGLTSGSTDTQYF
>TRBD2|TRBJ2-1|TRBV18|few
TGTGCCAGCTCACCCTCTAGCGGGAGGGTCTCCTACAATGAGCAGTTCTTC
CASSPSSGRVSYNEQFF
>.|TRBJ2-3|TRBV19|.
TGTGCCAGTAGCTCGATTCCTAGCGCTTCTGGGGATACGCAGTATTTT
CASSSIPSASGDTQYF
>.|TRBJ1-1|TRBV28|.
TGTGCCAGCAGTTTGTCCGGGGGTTCCACTGAAGCTTTCTTT
CASSLSGGSTEAFF
>TRBD1|TRBJ1-1|TRBV9|.
TGTGCCAGCAGAAACCCGAGGACAGGGGACACTGAAGCTTTCTTT
CASRNPRTGDTEAFF
>.|TRBJ1-5|TRBV5-8|.
TGTGCCAGCAGCTGGGGGCAGGGTAACCAGCCCCAGCATTTT
CASSWGQGNQPQHF
>.|TRBJ1-1|TRBV3-1/TRBV3-2|.
TGTGCCAGCAGCCTAACAAGTAACACTGAAGCTTTCTTT
CASSLTSNTEAFF
>TRBD2|TRBJ2-4|TRBV6-5|.
TGTGCCAGCAGTTTAACTAGCGGGAGAAGGGGGAACATTCAGTACTTC
CASSLTSGRRGNIQYF
>.|TRBJ2-2|TRBV19|.
TGTGCCAGTGGGGCCCGTGGGCTCACCGGGGAGCTGTTTTTT
CASGARGLTGELFF
>.|TRBJ2-7|TRBV3-1/TRBV3-2|.
TGTGCCAGCAGCCACTTAGGGGTTTACGAGCAGTACTTC
CASSHLGVYEQYF
>.|TRBJ2-2|TRBV10-2|.
TGCGCCAGCAGGCGACAGACGAACACCGGGGAGCTGTTTTTT
CASRRQTNTGELFF
>TRBD1|TRBJ2-7|TRBV27|.
TGTGCCAGCAGCCCACGACAGGGATCCGAGCAGTACTTC
CASSPRQGSEQYF
>.|TRBJ2-7|TRBV5-1|once
TGCGCCAGCAGCTTGTGGGCAGGTGGGTACGAGCAGTACTTC
CASSLWAGGYEQYF
>TRBD1|TRBJ1-5|TRBV2|.
TGTGCCAGCAGTGAAACGATGGGACAGTATAGCAATCAGCCCCAGCATTTT
CASSETMGQYSNQPQHF
>TRBD1|TRBJ1-2|TRBV6-6|.
TGTGCCACCGAACAGGGGGCTGGCTATGGCTACACCTTC
CATEQGAGYGYTF
>TRBD1|TRBJ2-7|TRBV6-1|.
TGTGCCAGCAGTGACAGGGGGCGCGTCAACGAGCAGTACTTC
CASSDRGRVNEQYF
>TRBD1|TRBJ1-2|TRBV28|.
TGTGCCAGCAGGGGAAGGGGGGCCAGGGGGCCCTATGGCTACACCTTC
CASRGRGARGPYGYTF
>.|TRBJ2-2|TRBV5-1|.
TGCGCCAGCAGCCCCTCGATCGGCCCAAGGCGGACCGGGGAGCTGTTTTTT
CASSPSIGPRRTGELFF
>.|TRBJ2-1|TRBV6-5|.
TGTGCCAGCAGTTACTATAAACAGTCCGAGCAGTTCTTC
CASSYYKQSEQFF
>.|TRBJ1-4|TRBV5-1|.
TGCGCCAGCAGCTTGGGGGTAGCCCCTGGTGAAAAACTGTTTTTT
CASSLGVAPGEKLFF
>.|TRBJ2-5|TRBV7-8|.
TGTGCCAGCAGCTTAAGAGCGCAAGAGACCCAGTACTTC
CASSLRAQETQYF
>.|TRBJ1-1|TRBV7-2|.
TGTGCCAGCAGCTTAGTCGGGGGGGTGAACACTGAAGCTTTCTTT
CASSLVGGVNTEAFF
>TRBD2|TRBJ2-5|TRBV11-2|few
TGTGCCAGCAGCTTCTCCGGGACTAGCGGCGAGACCCAGTACTTC
CASSFSGTSGETQYF
>TRBD1|TRBJ1-1|TRBV5-1|.
TGCGCCAGCAGCATAACAGGGGGCACTGAAGCTTTCTTT
CASSITGGTEAFF
>TRBD1|TRBJ1-2|TRBV15|.
TGTGCCACCAGCCGGACAGGAATCTATGGCTACACCTTC
CATSRTGIYGYTF
>TRBD1|TRBJ2-5|TRBV9|.
TGTGCCAGCAGCCCTCTTTCCGGGACAGGGTACGAGACCCAGTACTTC
CASSPLSGTGYETQYF
>TRBD1|TRBJ1-4|TRBV10-2|few
TGCGCCAGCAGGCCGGGACAGCGGTATGAAAAACTGTTTTTT
CASRPGQRYEKLFF
>TRBD1|TRBJ2-5|TRBV10-2|.
TGCGCCAGCAGTGACGGACAGGGGAGTACCCAGTACTTC
CASSDGQGSTQYF
>TRBD1|TRBJ1-1|TRBV11-2|.
TGTGCCAGCAGCATTCGACAGGGGCTAGAAGCTTTCTTT
CASSIRQGLEAFF
>TRBD1|TRBJ1-4|TRBV29-1|.
TGCAGCGTTGAGGGACAGGGCGGCAGTGGGGTACTGTTTTTT
CSVEGQGGSGVLFF
>TRBD1|TRBJ2-1|TRBV11-3|.
TGTGCCAGCAGCTCCGGGACAGGGTCCTACAATGAGCAGTTCTTC
CASSSGTGSYNEQFF
>TRBD1|TRBJ1-4|TRBV29-1|few
TGCAGCGTTGAGGTTGGGACAGGGGGCGATAATGAAAAACTGTTTTTT
CSVEVGTGGDNEKLFF
>TRBD1|TRBJ2-3|TRBV18|.
TGTGCCAGCTCACCTCGACAGGGGGCAGGCACAGATACGCAGTATTTT
CASSPRQGAGTDTQYF
>.|TRBJ2-1|TRBV5-6|.
TGTGCCAGCACCACTGATAGGGGCTACAATGAGCAGTTCTTC
CASTTDRGYNEQFF
>.|TRBJ2-1|TRBV10-3|.
TGTGCCATCACCCGGGACTCTTACAATGAGCAGTTCTTC
CAITRDSYNEQFF
>.|TRBJ2-2|TRBV18|.
TGTGCCAGCTCACCACCGGGCCGGACTGTGAACACCGGGGAGCTGTTTTTT
CASSPPGRTVNTGELFF
>.|TRBJ1-1|TRBV19|.
TGTGCCAGTAGTGTGGGACTGGTGAACACTGAAGCTTTCTTT
CASSVGLVNTEAFF
>.|TRBJ2-7|TRBV4-1|.
TGCGCCAGCAGCCGAGAAAGACTTGGCGAGCAGTACTTC
CASSRERLGEQYF
>TRBD2|TRBJ2-5|TRBV6-5|.
TGTGCCAGCAGTTACGGAGCGGGAGGGTACAGGGAGACCCAGTACTTC
CASSYGAGGYRETQYF
>TRBD1|TRBJ1-1|TRBV9|.
TGTGCCAGCAGCTCACCTGACAGGGGGGACACTGAAGCTTTCTTT
CASSSPDRGDTEAFF
>TRBD2|TRBJ2-7|TRBV19|.
TGTGCCAGTAGCCCCCTCGCCAGGGCTAGCGGGAGCTCCTACGAGCAGTACTTC
CASSPLARASGSSYEQYF
>TRBD2|TRBJ2-7|TRBV9|.
TGTGCCAGCAGCTTAGGACTAGCGGCCTACGAGCAGTACTTC
CASSLGLAAYEQYF
>TRBD1|TRBJ1-2|TRBV6-5|.
TGTGCCAGCAGTTACTCGGGACAGGGGAACTATGGCTACACCTTC
CASSYSGQGNYGYTF
>TRBD2|TRBJ2-7|TRBV18|.
TGTGCCAGCTCACCACAGGCTAGCGGGAGCTACGAGCAGTACTTC
CASSPQASGSYEQYF
>.|TRBJ2-1|TRBV4-3|.
TGCGCCAGCAGCCAAGTTCTTAGCGCGGGCGAGCAGTTCTTC
CASSQVLSAGEQFF
>.|TRBJ2-6|TRBV5-1|.
TGCGCCAGCAGCTCGGGACAAGTCTCTGGGGCCAACGTCCTGACTTTC
CASSSGQVSGANVLTF
>.|TRBJ2-3|TRBV2|.
TGTGCCAGCAGTCCCCTCAGGCAGTCCACAGATACGCAGTATTTT
CASSPLRQSTDTQYF
>.|TRBJ1-6|TRBV11-2|few
TGTGCCAGCAGCTTAGACATTAATTCACCCCTCCACTTT
CASSLDINSPLHF
>TRBD1|TRBJ1-5|TRBV10-2|once
TGCGCCAGCCGAACAGGGGGCGCAAGCAATCAGCCCCAGCATTTT
CASRTGGASNQPQHF
>TRBD1|TRBJ1-1|TRBV20-1|.
TGCAGTGCTAGTCGACAGGGGGCAGGCACTGAAGCTTTCTTT
CSASRQGAGTEAFF
>.|TRBJ2-7|TRBV3-1/TRBV3-2|.
TGTGCCAGCAGCCAGAAAAGCGGCCTCGGCTACGAGCAGTACTTC
CASSQKSGLGYEQYF
>.|TRBJ2-7|TRBV27|.
TGTGCCAGCAGTAACCTAGGGAGCTCCTACGAGCAGTACTTC
CASSNLGSSYEQYF
>.|TRBJ2-3|TRBV25-1|.
TGTGCCAGCAGTGAATATAAGACTACAGATACGCAGTATTTT
CASSEYKTTDTQYF
>.|TRBJ1-2|TRBV18|.
TGTGCCAGCTCACCGATGTCAGAATATGGCTACACCTTC
CASSPMSEYGYTF
>.|TRBJ2-3|TRBV5-6|few
TGTGCCAGCACCAATTGGGGGGGCCCGGGAGATACGCAGTATTTT
CASTNWGGPGDTQYF
>.|TRBJ1-6|TRBV5-1|.
TGCGCCAGCAGCTTGGATGCGGGGGGAGTAACTTCACCCCTCCACTTT
CASSLDAGGVTSPLHF
>.|TRBJ2-7|TRBV11-2|.
TGTGCCAGCAGCTTAGAGTCCAGGGCTACCCCGAACTACGAGCAGTACTTC
CASSLESRATPNYEQYF
>TRBD1|TRBJ2-7|TRBV7-2|once
TGTGCCAGCAGCTATCGACAGGGTCTAGGCGAGCAGTACTTC
CASSYRQGLGEQYF